A selection of T cell receptor beta chains follows, all from one sample in a study of T-cell memory formation after mild COVID-19. TCRdb processed the 5' RACE reads anew with MiXCR; each CDR3 protein has one entry. The data contain about 130,000 distinct CDR3 sequences, more than 15% of them singletons. The sample was PBMCs or a T cell subset sorted from them (not recorded which). These receptor sequences come from an adult woman who had mild COVID-19 (a few samples of this study predate the infection). Cell type and time point are not known. Both conserved end residues are part of each CDR3. A D gene is named only where the DNA matches it firmly. Expanded clones are given a class, and other clones once, few, many or no size at all.

size	V	J	D	DNA	CDR3
NA	TRBV19	TRBJ1-5	NA	TGTGCCAGTAGTATATGGGGGGACGGGAGCAATCAGCCCCAGCATTTT	CASSIWGDGSNQPQHF
many	TRBV5-5	TRBJ2-2	NA	TGTGCCAGCAGCTTGTTAGGGGAGCTGTTTTTT	CASSLLGELFF
NA	TRBV5-8	TRBJ2-2	NA	TGTGCCAGCAGCTTGGGGCAGGGGAGCACCGGGGAGCTGTTTTTT	CASSLGQGSTGELFF
NA	TRBV10-3	TRBJ2-1	NA	TGTGCCCTCAGGGGCCAGGGCTCTGAAGATGAGCAGTTCTTC	CALRGQGSEDEQFF
few	TRBV5-1	TRBJ2-5	TRBD1	TGCGCCAGCAGCTTGACCGGGACAGGGGTTGTCCAAGAGACCCAGTACTTC	CASSLTGTGVVQETQYF
NA	TRBV12-3/TRBV12-4	TRBJ2-7	TRBD2	TGTGCCAGCAGTGGAGGGGGACTAGCGGGAAACGAGCAGTACTTC	CASSGGGLAGNEQYF
many	TRBV6-5	TRBJ2-1	NA	TGTGCCGGTCGGACGGGTCAGGGTGAGCAGTTCTTC	CAGRTGQGEQFF
few	TRBV5-6	TRBJ1-1	TRBD1	TGTGCCAGCAGGGAAGCAGGGGGCCACACTGAAGCTTTCTTT	CASREAGGHTEAFF
NA	TRBV20-1	TRBJ2-3	TRBD2	TGCAGTGCTAGGGCACTAGCGGGAGGAGGATCGGATACGCAGTATTTT	CSARALAGGGSDTQYF
NA	TRBV9	TRBJ2-2	TRBD1	TGTGCCAGCAGCGTAGCTAGGACAGGGGGCGCGGGCACCGGGGAGCTGTTTTTT	CASSVARTGGAGTGELFF
NA	TRBV12-3/TRBV12-4	TRBJ2-2	NA	TGTGCCAGCAGTTTTGGGAATCCAGGCACCGGGGAGCTGTTTTTT	CASSFGNPGTGELFF
NA	TRBV2	TRBJ1-5	TRBD1	TGTGCCAGCAGGATAATACGACAGGGTAGGGGGGGGCCCCAGCATTTT	CASRIIRQGRGGPQHF
few	TRBV4-2	TRBJ2-3	NA	TGTGCCAGCAGCCAAGCGGGGCGGTCGGACAGTAGCACAGATACGCAGTATTTT	CASSQAGRSDSSTDTQYF
NA	TRBV7-7	TRBJ2-5	NA	TGTGCCAGCAGCTTAACGGGACTCAGTAGGGAGACCCAGTACTTC	CASSLTGLSRETQYF
once	TRBV2	TRBJ2-5	TRBD1	TGTGCCAGCAGCGCCGGGACAGGCCTGACGTGGACCCAGTACTTC	CASSAGTGLTWTQYF
many	TRBV29-1	TRBJ1-1	TRBD1	TGCAGCCCATACAGGGGCACTGAAGCTTTCTTT	CSPYRGTEAFF
few	TRBV2	TRBJ2-1	NA	TGTGCCAGCACTCTAGCGCCCATTGGGAATGAGCAGTTCTTC	CASTLAPIGNEQFF
NA	TRBV29-1	TRBJ2-5	NA	TGCAGCGTGACCGCCCCGACCCAGTACTTC	CSVTAPTQYF
NA	TRBV20-1	TRBJ2-7	NA	TGCAGTGCGACGCTAGCGTCGGACTACGAGCAGTACTTC	CSATLASDYEQYF
many	TRBV4-3	TRBJ2-1	NA	TGCGCCAGCAGCCAAGATGCCGGGTACACCTACAATGAGCAGTTCTTC	CASSQDAGYTYNEQFF
many	TRBV20-1	TRBJ2-2	NA	TGCAGTGCTGGCCCTTATACCGGGGAGCTGTTTTTT	CSAGPYTGELFF
NA	TRBV4-1	TRBJ1-2	TRBD1	TGCGCCAGCAGCCAAGTGGGACAGGGGGCCTATGGCTACACCTTC	CASSQVGQGAYGYTF
NA	TRBV19	TRBJ1-2	NA	TGTGCCAGTAGTATGTCCAGGGATGGCTACACCTTC	CASSMSRDGYTF
NA	TRBV12-3/TRBV12-4	TRBJ2-7	NA	TGTGCCAGCAGTTCCTCTCGAGGTGTAGGCAGCACCTACGAGCAGTACTTC	CASSSSRGVGSTYEQYF
NA	TRBV14	TRBJ1-1	TRBD1	TGTGCCAGCAGCTACGACAGGGAAAGTGAAGCTTTCTTT	CASSYDRESEAFF
few	TRBV7-7	TRBJ2-7	NA	TGTGCCAGCAGTCCAGCCCTCGGACAGTCCTACGAGCAGTACTTC	CASSPALGQSYEQYF
once	TRBV2	TRBJ2-3	NA	TGTGCCAGCAGTGTGTGGAATACGCAGTATTTT	CASSVWNTQYF
NA	TRBV6-5	TRBJ1-2	TRBD1	TGTGCCAGCAGTTCCGGACAGGGCCCTAACTATGGCTACACCTTC	CASSSGQGPNYGYTF
few	TRBV3-1	TRBJ2-7	NA	TGTGCCAGCAGCCAAGGGAATAGCGGTCGCGAGCAGTACTTC	CASSQGNSGREQYF
NA	TRBV5-6	TRBJ2-1	NA	TGTGCCGGAACCGCGGGGCTTTTAGGTGAGCAGTTCTTC	CAGTAGLLGEQFF
many	TRBV7-2	TRBJ2-5	NA	TGTGCCAGCAGCTTAGGTTTGGTGGAGACCCAGTACTTC	CASSLGLVETQYF
NA	TRBV11-2	TRBJ2-5	TRBD1	TGTGCCAGCAGCTTGGGACAGAAAGAGACCCAGTACTTC	CASSLGQKETQYF
NA	TRBV21-1	TRBJ2-1	NA	TGTGCCAGCAGCCCCCCTCGTGGGAGCCTAGTGGGTGAGCAGTTCTTC	CASSPPRGSLVGEQFF
NA	TRBV9	TRBJ2-3	NA	TGTGCCAGCAGCCCGGGTCGGGTTAGCACAGATACGCAGTATTTT	CASSPGRVSTDTQYF
NA	TRBV5-1	TRBJ2-1	TRBD2	TGCGCCAGCAGCTTGGGACTAGCGGGACCCTTTAGGGATGAGCAGTTCTTC	CASSLGLAGPFRDEQFF
few	TRBV10-3	TRBJ1-1	NA	TGTGCCATCAGTGAGGTGGAGTCAAGGAGCGCTGAAGCTTTCTTT	CAISEVESRSAEAFF
NA	TRBV4-1	TRBJ1-4	NA	TGCGCCAGCACCTGGGGACGAGCTGATGAAAAACTGTTTTTT	CASTWGRADEKLFF
few	TRBV7-2	TRBJ2-1	NA	TGTGCCAGCAGCGGAGGCTCCTACAATGAGCAGTTCTTC	CASSGGSYNEQFF
few	TRBV12-3/TRBV12-4	TRBJ2-1	TRBD2	TGTGCCAGCACTTTCTCTAGCGGGAGGGACAATGAGCAGTTCTTC	CASTFSSGRDNEQFF
NA	TRBV3-1	TRBJ2-5	TRBD2	TGTGCCAGCAGCCAAGGGCTAGCGGGGGCAAGGGTGTCCGAGACCCAGTACTTC	CASSQGLAGARVSETQYF
NA	TRBV5-1	TRBJ1-4	NA	TGCGCCAGCAGCTTGGATGAAAAACTGTTTTTT	CASSLDEKLFF
few	TRBV7-2	TRBJ2-5	NA	TGTGCCAGCAGCTTAGTTAGGACAGTACAAGAGACCCAGTACTTC	CASSLVRTVQETQYF
NA	TRBV19	TRBJ1-2	NA	TGTGCCAGTAGTAATCTTATTAGGGAGGCTAACTATGGCTACACCTTC	CASSNLIREANYGYTF
few	TRBV6-5	TRBJ2-7	NA	TGTGCCAGCAGTTACTCGTCCGAGCAGTACTTC	CASSYSSEQYF
NA	TRBV5-1	TRBJ1-2	TRBD1	TGCGCCAGCAGCTCATCCGGGACAGGGATGGATGGCTACACCTTC	CASSSSGTGMDGYTF
NA	TRBV5-1	TRBJ2-2	NA	TGCGCCAGCAGGCGGGACAGTAGCTTCGGGGAGCTGTTTTTT	CASRRDSSFGELFF
NA	TRBV30	TRBJ1-3	NA	TGTGCCTGGAGCGGGTTGACTTCTCGAAACACCATATATTTT	CAWSGLTSRNTIYF
NA	TRBV20-1	TRBJ1-4	NA	TGCAGTGCCAGCCAGGCTGAAAAACTGTTTTTT	CSASQAEKLFF
NA	TRBV4-2	TRBJ1-5	TRBD1	TGTGCCAGCAGCCAAACCCCTGGACAGGTTAAGGGATCAGCCCAGCATTTT	CASSQTPGQVKGSAQHF
NA	TRBV6-5	TRBJ2-6	NA	TGTGCCAGCAGCCCCTCGGGAAATACAGACTCTGGGGCCAACGTCCTGACTTTC	CASSPSGNTDSGANVLTF
NA	TRBV5-6	TRBJ2-1	NA	TGTGCCAGCAGCTCGATCCTCACCGGGACAACTAGAAATGAGCAGTTCTTC	CASSSILTGTTRNEQFF
few	TRBV5-1	TRBJ2-1	NA	TGCGCCAGCGGAATGAGGGGGAGCCCCAGGGATGAGCAGTTCTTC	CASGMRGSPRDEQFF
few	TRBV24-1	TRBJ2-1	NA	TGTGCCACCAGTGTGTGGGGTGAGCAGTTCTTC	CATSVWGEQFF
NA	TRBV12-3/TRBV12-4	TRBJ2-1	TRBD2	TGTGCCAGCAGTCCGAAAGGGACTAGCGGGAACAACTTCAATGAGCAGTTCTTC	CASSPKGTSGNNFNEQFF